This T cell receptor beta chain appears in the sequencing data of a study of shared clonotypes between healthy human individuals. Study results and caveats: Generation probability values for non-shared clonotypes were lower than those for clonotypes shared by all four donors.

CD8 memory cells included CD45RO+ cells plus CCR7-negative CD45RA+ TemRA cells. For every subset, genomic DNA was evenly distributed across several immunoSEQ plates. Per the authors' pipeline: ImmunoSEQ supplied junction-only sequences lacking quality scores, so filtering was different. Produced via immunoSEQ multiplex PCR; TCRdb's table is partial and in-frame only. V, J and clone size are those of that table, while D and trimming were read from the DNA. This sample has about 120,000 clones, with around 65% found just once. A word on this clone: As yet, its antigen is unknown.

CDR3 length equals 15 residues. The germline gives CDR1 MNHNY, CDR2 SVGAGI (reference sequence). V lost 0 bases and J lost 9, with 17 bases in between. V and J are TRBV6-6 and TRBJ2-5; unclear D gene. Sequences were obtained from memory CD8+ T cells sorted from blood. Subset defined: CD45RO+ cells pooled with CCR7-negative TemRA cells. This clonotype was sampled from a woman aged 30 to 39 in good health. The CDR3 coding sequence is TGTGCCAGCAGTTACTCGAGATTACCCGTGGCGGCCCAGTACTTC. This sequence encodes CASSYSRLPVAAQYF.